This T cell receptor (beta chain) came from a study of T-cell reconstitution after alpha-beta-depleted transplantation in children. Looked up from germline, CDR1 is SGHDT and CDR2 is YYEEEE. Trimming removed 7 bases from V and 5 bases from J, with 10 bases in between. The length of the CDR3 is 12 residues. For TCRbeta, the library was prepared with unique molecular identifiers. TCRdb reprocessed the PCR reads with MiXCR, giving one entry per CDR3 protein. The sample records about 400,000 distinct CDR3 sequences, around 15% being singletons. The receptor was isolated from a boy under two years old who had a stem cell transplant for Wiskott-Aldrich syndrome, so the T cells may come from the graft donor. The rearrangement joins TRBV5-6 to TRBJ2-1; D gene unclear. Sequences were derived from PBMCs, mostly from graft donor cells, sampled 360 days after TCRalphabeta/CD19-depleted stem cell transplant. In nucleotides, the CDR3 is TGTGCCAGCGGAACGGGCCACAATGAGCAGTTCTTC. Translated, it gives CASGTGHNEQFF. Looking up the rest from reference TRBV5-6 and TRBJ2-1 gives the full variable domain: DAGVTQSPTHLIKTRGQQVTLRCSPKSGHDTVSWYQQALGQGPQFIFQYYEEEERQRGNFPDRFSGHQFPNYSSELNVNALLLGDSALYLCASGTGHNEQFFGPGTRLTVL.